The 5 T cell receptor beta chains in this list originate from one sample, sequenced in a study of blood T cell repertoires in COVID-19. Sequenced by immunoSEQ multiplex PCR; TCRdb stores in-frame clones only, minus some. The sample records about 70,000 clones, more than 70% being singletons. Sequencing was carried out using peripheral blood. The receptors derive from a human donor in a cohort sampled during active COVID-19.

This rearrangement joins TRBV11-2 to TRBJ1-5; D uncertain. This CDR3 has 12 residues. Germline loops: CDR1 SGHAT, CDR2 FQNNGV. Trimming removed 5 bases from V and 3 bases from J, with 5 bases in between. The CDR3 region is CASSGPNQPQHF. As DNA, the CDR3 is TGTGCCAGCAGCGGGCCCAATCAGCCCCAGCATTTT.

This chain uses TRBV19 with TRBJ2-2, with 12 bases fitting TRBD2. V lost 3 bases and J lost 5; bases outside the gene matches: 4. Germline V CDR1 and CDR2: LNHDA, SQIVND (reference sequence). The CDR3 has 16 amino acids. Here the CDR3 DNA reads TGTGCCAGTAGTATTTCGACTAGCGGGAGAACCGGGGAGCTGTTTTTT. Translated: CASSISTSGRTGELFF. Variable domain in full (rest from reference TRBV19 and TRBJ2-2): DGGITQSPKYLFRKEGQNVTLSCEQNLNHDAMYWYRQDPGQGLRLIYYSQIVNDFQKGDIAEGYSVSREKKESFPLTVTSAQKNPTAFYLCASSISTSGRTGELFFGEGSRLTVL.

The V and J genes are TRBV11-2 and TRBJ2-5; the match to TRBD2 covers 16 bases. The CDR3 spans 18 residues. J gave up 2 bases and V 3 bases, and 6 bases lay outside the gene matches. The germline V gene has CDR1 SGHAT and CDR2 FQNNGV. The CDR3 region is CASSLVGLAGGGQETQYF. The CDR3 DNA reads as TGTGCCAGCAGCTTGGTGGGACTAGCGGGAGGGGGTCAAGAGACCCAGTACTTC.

The V and J genes are TRBV20-1 and TRBJ2-5; D gene uncertain. Deletions cut 3 bases from V and 1 base from J, with 9 bases between. Germline-derived CDR1 and CDR2 are DFQATT and SNEGSKA (reference sequence). The CDR3 covers 13 residues. The CDR3 spells CSASSVIQETQYF. Written as DNA, the CDR3 is TGCAGTGCTAGTTCGGTAATCCAAGAGACCCAGTACTTC.

V gene TRBV29-1 combines with J gene TRBJ2-1, with TRBD2 matching over 12 bases. The germline V gene encodes CDR1 SQVTM and CDR2 ANQGSEA. V was clipped by 6 bases and J by 4 bases; unmatched bases: 10. The CDR3 is 16 amino acids. CDR3 DNA: TGCAGCGTGGTTACCGGGACTAGCGGGTTATACAATGAGCAGTTCTTC. Its protein product is CSVVTGTSGLYNEQFF.